Following are 31 T cell receptor beta chains from one sample sequenced in a study of blood T cell repertoires in COVID-19. TCRdb's copy holds only in-frame clones and misses some; the assay was immunoSEQ multiplex PCR. This sample has about 320,000 clones, with more than 70% found just once. Sequencing was carried out using peripheral blood. These receptors were obtained from a woman aged 45-65 years with acute or convalescent COVID-19.

This chain links TRBV5-5 with TRBJ1-2; D unclear. This CDR3 has 16 amino acids. Germline V gives CDR1 SGHKS, CDR2 YYEKEE (reference sequence). V shed 3 bases and J shed 5 bases, with 20 bases lying between them. The CDR3 coding sequence is TGTGCCAGCAGCTCACAATGGAAGGGTTCGGGGTATGGCTACACCTTC. Protein: CASSSQWKGSGYGYTF.

V is TRBV7-8 and J is TRBJ2-1; no clear D. The germline V and J ends were trimmed by 2 bases and 8 bases, with 7 bases remaining between them. Per the germline V gene, CDR1 is SGHVS and CDR2 is FQNEAQ. This CDR3 region has 12 residues. This CDR3 is CASSLFPDEQFF. Written as DNA, the CDR3 is TGTGCCAGCAGCTTATTTCCTGATGAGCAGTTCTTC. The variable domain in full, with the rest retrieved from reference TRBV7-8 and TRBJ2-1, is GAGVSQSPRYKVAKRGQDVALRCDPISGHVSLFWYQQALGQGPEFLTYFQNEAQLDKSGLPSDRFFAERPEGSVSTLKIQRTQQEDSAVYLCASSLFPDEQFFGPGTRLTVL.

The V call is TRBV5-5, the J call TRBJ1-3; D is perhaps TRBD1 (6 bases). The CDR3 covers 18 residues. Deletions cut 0 bases from V and 4 bases from J, with 20 bases between. Per germline, CDR1 SGHKS and CDR2 YYEKEE (reference sequence). The CDR3 bases are TGTGCCAGCAGCTTGGCCTTATGGGGACAAGGCTCCGGAAACACCATATATTTT. This codes for CASSLALWGQGSGNTIYF.

V and J are TRBV2 and TRBJ2-1; D might be TRBD2 (6 bases). CDR1 SNHLY and CDR2 FYNNEI come from the germline V gene. V lost 3 bases, J lost 2 bases, and 14 bases lay in between. This CDR3 has 16 amino acids. The CDR3 sequence is CASSERGGTAYNEQFF. The CDR3 region has the DNA TGTGCCAGCAGTGAGCGTGGGGGGACGGCCTACAATGAGCAGTTCTTC.

V is TRBV2 and J is TRBJ1-2, with TRBD1 matching over 7 bases. The CDR3 length is 14 residues. V trimming: 5 bases; J trimming: 8 bases; junction bases outside the gene matches: 11. Per germline, CDR1 SNHLY and CDR2 FYNNEI. The DNA for the CDR3 is TGTGCCAGCAGTTCCATACAGGGGCTTTGGGGCTACACCTTC. Amino acids: CASSSIQGLWGYTF.

The chain recombines TRBV6-2 or TRBV6-3 with TRBJ2-2; 8 bases align to TRBD2. Trimming took 7 bases from V and 1 from J; bases not matched to a gene: 8. The CDR3 is made up of 16 amino acids. Germline assignment: CDR1 MNHEY and CDR2 SVGEGT. In DNA, the CDR3 is TGTGCCAGCACCCCATTAGCGGGACTGAACACCGGGGAGCTGTTTTTT. This translates into CASTPLAGLNTGELFF.

The chain recombines TRBV6-4 with TRBJ1-5, with a tentative D call TRBD1 (6 bases). CDR1 is MRHNA and CDR2 is SNTAGT in the germline V gene. V lost 0 bases to trimming and J lost 7 bases, with 16 bases between them. The CDR3 length is 16 residues. The CDR3 DNA sequence: TGTGCCAGCAGTGACTCGGGCAGGGGTGAGGAGCAGCCCCAGCATTTT. Translating it yields CASSDSGRGEEQPQHF.

The chain uses TRBV21-1 and TRBJ1-5; the D call in the table, TRBD1, was not verified against the DNA. TRBV21-1 is a recognized pseudogene. The CDR3 is 16 amino acids. CDR3 in DNA: TGTGCCAGCAGCAAGGGGAGGGACAGGGTGCATCAGCCCCAGCATTTT. Protein sequence: CASSKGRDRVHQPQHF.

This rearrangement joins TRBV5-1 to TRBJ2-3; TRBD2 matches 8 bases. The CDR3 is 16 residues long. With 4 bases clipped from V and 2 bases from J, the junction kept 9 bases outside the gene matches. Germline-derived CDR1 and CDR2 are SGHRS and YFSETQ. Written as DNA, the CDR3 is TGCGCCAGCAGCCCTGCGCCCGGGGGGGACACAGATACGCAGTATTTT. Its translation: CASSPAPGGDTDTQYF.

The chain links TRBV6-2 or TRBV6-3 to TRBJ1-1; D is undetermined. This CDR3 is built from 14 residues. V lost 4 bases, J lost 0 bases, and 9 bases lay in between. CDR1 is MNHEY, CDR2 SVGEGT, per germline. CDR3 nucleotides: TGTGCCAGCAGTTCACCAGGTCTGAACACTGAAGCTTTCTTT. Amino acid sequence: CASSSPGLNTEAFF.

The chain joins TRBV10-1 to TRBJ2-7; 13 bases fit TRBD2. Trimming took 4 bases from V and 6 from J; bases not matched to a gene: 27. The CDR3 has 22 residues. The V gene's germline CDR1 is WNHNN and CDR2 SYGVQD (reference sequence). The CDR3, as DNA: TGCGCCAGCAGTGCGCGACCGGGACAGAATCCTCGACTAGCGGGAGGTACAATCGAGCAGTACTTC. It encodes CASSARPGQNPRLAGGTIEQYF.

V is TRBV29-1 and J is TRBJ1-1, with 10 bases fitting TRBD1. CDR3 size: 15 residues. Germline trimming cut 7 bases from V and 0 bases from J; bases unmatched to any gene: 8. Germline V gene sequence: CDR1 SQVTM, CDR2 ANQGSEA. The CDR3 sequence is CSGNDRGRMNTEAFF. The DNA for the CDR3 is TGCAGCGGCAACGACAGGGGGCGGATGAACACTGAAGCTTTCTTT.

The chain carries TRBV7-2 and TRBJ2-7; 7 nucleotides agree with TRBD2. The CDR3 has 18 residues. V shed 2 bases and J 5 bases; nucleotides not matched to a gene: 18. Germline CDR1 reads SGHTA; CDR2 reads FQGNSA. Written as DNA, the CDR3 is TGTGCCAGCAGCTTAAAGGGACCTAGCGGTACCTGGAGCGACGAGCAGTACTTC. Translated, it gives CASSLKGPSGTWSDEQYF.

The chain couples TRBV18 to TRBJ2-2; 9 bases match TRBD1. Germline V gene data show CDR1 as KGHSH and CDR2 as LQKENI. The CDR3 covers 16 residues. The V segment lost 2 bases and the J segment 4 bases; nucleotides outside the gene matches: 5. CDR3 amino acids: CASSPSQGASTGELFF. DNA of the CDR3: TGTGCCAGCTCACCATCACAGGGGGCAAGCACCGGGGAGCTGTTTTTT.

The V call is TRBV19, the J call TRBJ2-1; 11 nucleotides match TRBD1. Germline CDR1 reads LNHDA; CDR2 reads SQIVND (reference sequence). The length of the CDR3 is 17 residues. J gave up 8 bases and V 5 bases, and 14 bases lay outside the gene matches. As DNA, the CDR3 is TGTGCCAGTAGTGACCAGGGCGGGACAGGGGGGATCTATGAGCAGTTCTTC. This sequence encodes CASSDQGGTGGIYEQFF.

This clone came up a few times. The DNA of the CDR3 is TGTGCCAGCAGTCGCCGACTAGCGGGAGGAAGAGAGACCCAGTACTTC. Translation: CASSRRLAGGRETQYF. This chain links TRBV6-2 or TRBV6-3 with TRBJ2-5, with 13 bases lining up with TRBD2. The V and J ends lost 5 bases and 4 bases, in that order; junction bases with no gene match: 7. The CDR3 runs to 16 residues. CDR1 and CDR2 from the germline V gene are MNHEY and SVGEGT.

This clone was detected a few times. This sample includes further DNA sequences coding for the same CDR3. The V gene is TRBV14, the J gene TRBJ1-4, with D maybe TRBD1 (6 bases). Per the germline V gene, CDR1 is SGHDN and CDR2 is FVKESK. This CDR3 has 15 amino acids. Trimming cost V 0 bases and J 8 bases, with 13 bases left between them. This chain's CDR3 is CASSQDGGGREKLFF. Here the CDR3 DNA reads TGTGCCAGCAGCCAAGATGGGGGCGGTAGAGAAAAACTGTTTTTT.

The CDR3 spells CASSLIGGLDTQYF. Written as DNA, the CDR3 is TGTGCCAGCAGCTTAATAGGGGGCTTAGATACGCAGTATTTT. The rearrangement joins TRBV5-5 to TRBJ2-3; 7 bases are a match to TRBD1. Trimming took 2 bases from V and 5 from J; bases not matched to a gene: 5. The germline V gene encodes CDR1 SGHKS and CDR2 YYEKEE (reference sequence). The CDR3 runs to 14 residues.

This clone was seen at least ten times. The chain has TRBV10-3 and TRBJ1-1, with D tentatively TRBD1 (6 bases). Germline assignment: CDR1 ENHRY and CDR2 SYGVKD. V lost 8 bases and J lost 0, with 10 bases in between. The CDR3 runs 13 residues. The CDR3 sequence: CAIGTFMNTEAFF. DNA of the CDR3: TGTGCCATCGGGACATTTATGAACACTGAAGCTTTCTTT.

V usage is TRBV7-2 and J usage is TRBJ2-7; 7 bases line up with TRBD1. The length of the CDR3 is 14 residues. CDR1 and CDR2 (germline): SGHTA, FQGNSA. J was trimmed by 3 bases and V by 0 bases; bases with no gene match: 2. The CDR3 is CASSLAGGNYEQYF. The CDR3 DNA is TGTGCCAGCAGCTTAGCAGGGGGCAACTACGAGCAGTACTTC.

V and J are TRBV5-1 and TRBJ1-2, with 7 bases fitting TRBD1. The CDR3 sequence is 13 residues long. The V gene's germline CDR1 is SGHRS and CDR2 YFSETQ. J gave up 7 bases and V 8 bases, and 11 bases lay outside the gene matches. Here the CDR3 reads CASPSESGGGYTF. As DNA, the CDR3 is TGCGCCAGTCCTTCTGAGTCAGGGGGTGGCTACACCTTC.

The CDR3 loop is CATSDPGTGGGAGELFF. CDR3 nucleotide sequence: TGTGCCACCAGTGACCCTGGGACAGGGGGCGGTGCCGGGGAGCTGTTTTTT. V gene TRBV24-1 combines with J gene TRBJ2-2, with 12 nucleotides matching TRBD1. V trimming: 4 bases; J trimming: 6 bases; junction bases outside the gene matches: 8. The CDR3 extends over 17 amino acids. CDR1 and CDR2 (germline): KGHDR, SFDVKD.

The gene calls are TRBV5-6 and TRBJ2-7, with 12 bases identical to TRBD2. Germline loops: CDR1 SGHDT, CDR2 YYEEEE. The J segment lost 7 bases and the V segment lost 1 base, leaving 6 bases of the junction unmatched. The CDR3 sequence is 15 residues long. The CDR3 sequence: CASSLKLAGGLEQYF. CDR3 nucleotide sequence: TGTGCCAGCAGCTTGAAACTAGCGGGAGGATTAGAGCAGTACTTC.

This sequence joins TRBV7-9 and TRBJ1-4; D ambiguous. Germline V CDR1 and CDR2: SEHNR, FQNEAQ (reference sequence). The CDR3 is made up of 15 amino acids. Trimming pared 5 bases from V and 0 bases from J, leaving 10 bases between. CDR3 DNA sequence: TGTGCCAGCAGCCAAGGGAGAGCAACTAATGAAAAACTGTTTTTT. Residues: CASSQGRATNEKLFF. The full variable domain, in which reference TRBV7-9 and TRBJ1-4 provide the parts outside the CDR3, is DTGVSQNPRHKITKRGQNVTFRCDPISEHNRLYWYRQTLGQGPEFLTYFQNEAQLEKSRLLSDRFSAERPKGSFSTLEIQRTEQGDSAMYLCASSQGRATNEKLFFGSGTQLSVL.

This chain joins TRBV9 and TRBJ2-5, with 9 nucleotides matching TRBD1. CDR3 size: 15 residues. V shed 4 bases, J shed 4 bases, and the junction held 8 bases outside the gene matches. CDR1 and CDR2 (germline): SGDLS, YYNGEE. The CDR3 here is CASSPWTGVGETQYF. In nucleotides, the CDR3 is TGTGCCAGCAGCCCCTGGACAGGGGTAGGAGAGACCCAGTACTTC.

This clone showed up just a few times. This chain joins TRBV3-1 (or the pseudogene TRBV3-2) and TRBJ2-7; 8 nucleotides agree with TRBD2. The V gene's germline CDR1 is LGHDT and CDR2 YNNKEL (reference sequence). CDR3 length equals 14 residues. Trimming cost V 2 bases and J 5 bases; bases outside gene matches: 5. CDR3 amino acids: CASSQLWREDEQYF. The DNA for the CDR3 is TGTGCCAGCAGCCAACTCTGGCGGGAGGACGAGCAGTACTTC.

DNA for the CDR3: TGTGCCAGCGCGGACAGACCTGATCAGCCCCAGCATTTT. Protein sequence: CASADRPDQPQHF. This chain connects TRBV19 to TRBJ1-5, with a possible D match to TRBD1 (6 bases). This CDR3 has 13 residues. V was shortened by 9 bases and J by 5 bases, with 14 bases between the two germline ends. Germline V lookup: CDR1 LNHDA, CDR2 SQIVND (reference sequence).

The chain has TRBV12-3 or TRBV12-4 and TRBJ2-1; unclear D gene. Trimming removed 7 bases from V and 5 bases from J, with 12 bases in between. The CDR3 extends over 13 amino acids. The CDR3 nucleotides are TGTGCCAGCAAGTCAGAACCTCACAATGAGCAGTTCTTC. Its protein product is CASKSEPHNEQFF.

The gene calls are TRBV12-5 and TRBJ1-3; D is perhaps TRBD1 (5 bases). Deletions cut 10 bases from V and 4 bases from J, with 14 bases between. Per the germline V gene, CDR1 is LGHNT and CDR2 is FRNRAP. The CDR3 runs to 13 residues. The CDR3 region is CATQETDGNTIYF. CDR3 in DNA: TGTGCTACCCAGGAGACAGACGGAAACACCATATATTTT.

The rearrangement links TRBV11-1 to TRBJ1-2; D uncertain. The germline V gene has CDR1 SGHAT and CDR2 FQDESV (reference sequence). The CDR3 totals 12 residues. V was clipped by 5 bases and J by 2 bases, with 6 bases between them. The CDR3 spells CASSQENYGYTF. As DNA, the CDR3 is TGTGCCAGCAGCCAAGAGAACTATGGCTACACCTTC.

In nucleotides, the CDR3 is TGCGCCAGCAGCCCGGAAGCGGGGGCCTCCTACGAGCAGTACTTC. Amino acid sequence: CASSPEAGASYEQYF. The V gene is TRBV5-1, the J gene TRBJ2-7; 8 bases map to TRBD2. V lost 4 bases to trimming and J lost 0 bases; unmatched junction nucleotides: 6. This CDR3 region has 15 residues. CDR1 and CDR2 (germline): SGHRS, YFSETQ.